The clone carrying this TCR beta chain was detected only once. Antigen unknown. This record belongs to a study of cytomegalovirus exposure and HLA in healthy donors. The study's findings and limits: The authors reported that TCR beta sequences could predict HLA-A and HLA-B alleles. These predictions were accurate for most subjects in the first cohort. The majority of CMV-associated TCR beta chains were reported as apparently HLA-restricted in a later analysis.

The PCR employed 60 Vbeta primers together with 13 Jbeta primers. Clones were read by immunoSEQ multiplex PCR, and TCRdb kept only the in-frame ones, dropping some. The profile covers approximately 120,000 clones, with around 81% appearing a single time and 1.2% taken by the ten largest. V gave up 4 bases and J gave up 3 bases, with 10 bases separating them. CDR3 length: 14 residues. Germline V CDR1 and CDR2: SNHLY, FYNNEI. Sequences were obtained from PBMCs. V is TRBV2 and J is TRBJ1-5, with TRBD1 as a possible D gene (6 bases). This TCR derives from a female donor in good health and CMV-seronegative. This CDR3 is CASSGTAYNQPQHF. The CDR3 DNA follows: TGTGCCAGCAGTGGGACAGCCTACAATCAGCCCCAGCATTTT. The complete variable domain, with remaining parts taken from reference TRBV2 and TRBJ1-5, reads EPEVTQTPSHQVTQMGQEVILRCVPISNHLYFYWYRQILGQKVEFLVSFYNNEISEKSEIFDDQFSVERPDGSNFTLKIRSTKLEDSAMYFCASSGTAYNQPQHFGDGTRLSIL.